This T cell receptor (beta chain) was recovered during a study of T cell repertoires in cytomegalovirus infection. In the study overall: Recently described HLA-C-restricted plus well-studied HLA-B-restricted CMV epitopes were used. TCR beta signatures that were public indicated CMV infection and matching HLA type. General study results and limits: In two of eight donors, the top clonotype was HLA-C-restricted CMV-specific. Summed public TCR beta family frequency identified CMV carriers bearing the relevant HLA.

TCRdb re-analysed the reads in MiXCR, keeping a single row per CDR3 protein. The data contain around 340,000 distinct CDR3 sequences, roughly 29% of them singletons. This clonotype was recorded a few times. Its antigen remains unidentified. V gave up 4 bases and J gave up 0 bases, with 5 bases separating them. The germline V gene encodes CDR1 SNHLY and CDR2 FYNNEI. CDR3 length: 13 amino acids. Sample: cultured PBMCs, taken from culture after CMV antigen stimulation. The TCR was taken from a human donor in good health (CMV status not recorded). Some clones in this sample may be carry-over from other donors' samples. The chain combines TRBV2 with TRBJ2-3; unclear D gene. DNA for the CDR3: TGTGCCAGCAGTGCGGAGAGCACAGATACGCAGTATTTT. It specifies CASSAESTDTQYF.